These 17 T cell receptor beta chains were all obtained from the same sample, sequenced in a study. TCRdb used MiXCR to reprocess the RT-PCR reads, holding one entry per CDR3 protein. This table holds hundreds of thousands of distinct CDR3 sequences, 13% to 15% found once. Source material: memory CD4+ T cells from blood. These TCRs come from a female donor in good health, serving as a healthy control.

This chain connects TRBV20-1 to TRBJ1-1, with 8 positions matching TRBD1. CDR1 is DFQATT, CDR2 SNEGSKA, per germline (reference sequence). This CDR3 contains 13 residues. The junction had 4 bases not matched to a gene; V was cut back by 6 bases and J by 1 base. The CDR3 nucleotides read TGCAGTGCCAACGGGACAGGGAACACTGAAGCTTTCTTT. Protein product: CSANGTGNTEAFF.

The chain recombines TRBV20-1 with TRBJ2-7; 9 bases are shared with TRBD2. This CDR3 is 14 amino acids long. V was pared by 4 bases and J by 5 bases, with 9 bases of the junction left unmatched. CDR1 and CDR2 from the germline V gene are DFQATT and SNEGSKA (reference sequence). The CDR3, as DNA: TGCAGTGCTAATGGCGGGAGGGCCTTCCACGAGCAGTACTTC. This sequence encodes CSANGGRAFHEQYF.

This chain uses TRBV27 with TRBJ2-1; no clear D gene. V dropped 5 bases and J dropped 5 bases, with 10 bases sitting between them. This CDR3 has 13 amino acids. Per the germline V gene, CDR1 is MNHEY and CDR2 is SMNVEV (reference sequence). The CDR3 sequence: CASSPSINNEQFF. CDR3 in DNA: TGTGCCAGCAGTCCCTCAATCAACAATGAGCAGTTCTTC.

Regarding this clonotype: A clone one base away is much larger, so this may be a read error. The chain has TRBV10-2 and TRBJ2-6; D is uncertain. Deletions cut 8 bases from V and 1 base from J, with 9 bases between. This CDR3 has 14 amino acids. Germline values: CDR1 WSHSY, CDR2 SAAADI. The CDR3 protein is CASQQWSGANVLTF. CDR3 DNA: TGCGCCAGCCAACAGTGGTCTGGGGCCAACGTCCTGACTTTC.

This clonotype was observed a few times. This chain joins TRBV5-6 and TRBJ2-1; TRBD2 matches at 12 bases. V gave up 4 bases and J gave up 5 bases; unmatched junction bases: 7. Per the germline V gene, CDR1 is SGHDT and CDR2 is YYEEEE. This CDR3 comprises 16 residues. The DNA of the CDR3 is TGTGCCAGCAGCCCTCTAGCGGGAGGGGTTGACAATGAGCAGTTCTTC. Amino acid sequence: CASSPLAGGVDNEQFF.

Ten or more counts support this clonotype. The V gene is TRBV20-1, the J gene TRBJ1-1; D unresolved. CDR3 size: 12 residues. Germline V gene data show CDR1 as DFQATT and CDR2 as SNEGSKA (reference sequence). V shed 6 bases and J shed 1 base, with 9 bases lying between them. CDR3 region: CSALARNTEAFF. As DNA, the CDR3 is TGCAGTGCCCTGGCTAGGAACACTGAAGCTTTCTTT.

This clonotype was counted only a few times. The chain joins TRBV5-1 to TRBJ2-7; D ambiguous. V was cut by 4 bases and J by 3 bases, with 17 bases left in between. CDR3 size: 15 residues. Germline CDR1 SGHRS, CDR2 YFSETQ. CDR3 in amino acids: CASSPGPEIFYEQYF. The CDR3 bases are TGCGCCAGCAGCCCTGGGCCCGAAATCTTCTACGAGCAGTACTTC.

Regarding this clonotype: The final CDR3 position lacks the conserved phenylalanine or tryptophan, pointing to a likely read error. It is unclear where the CDR3 begins or ends on the DNA, so no DNA is shown, and the CDR3 is as TCRdb lists it. This sequence joins TRBV6-1 and TRBJ2-1; TRBD2, the table's D call, was not compared with the DNA. Germline V gives CDR1 MNHNS, CDR2 SASEGT. The CDR3 numbers 13 amino acids, ends counted. CDR3: CASSLGWTSPPSS.

This chain uses TRBV28 with TRBJ2-5, with no clear D. The CDR3 covers 13 residues. CDR1 is MDHEN and CDR2 is SYDVKM in the germline V gene. Trimming removed 3 bases at V and 5 bases at J, with 10 bases between. CDR3 coding DNA: TGTGCCAGCAGTTTCGATGAAGCGGAGACCCAGTACTTC. Protein sequence: CASSFDEAETQYF.

This clonotype was seen ten or more times. The chain links TRBV10-3 to TRBJ2-1, with D perhaps TRBD1 (6 bases). This CDR3 region has 17 residues. Per the germline V gene, CDR1 is ENHRY and CDR2 is SYGVKD. The V gene lost 4 bases and the J gene lost 0 bases, with 16 bases spanning the gap. The CDR3 reads CAISVIQGFLSYNEQFF. The CDR3 region has the DNA TGTGCCATCAGTGTGATCCAGGGGTTCCTCTCCTACAATGAGCAGTTCTTC.

This clonotype was seen many times. CDR3 sequence: CSARNRGPYEQYF. The CDR3 DNA reads TGCAGTGCTAGGAACAGGGGGCCCTACGAGCAGTACTTC. The chain is built from TRBV20-1 and TRBJ2-7; 9 nucleotides match TRBD1. CDR3 size: 13 residues. V lost 3 bases and J lost 2; bases outside the gene matches: 2. The germline V gene has CDR1 DFQATT and CDR2 SNEGSKA (reference sequence).

This clonotype was counted only a few times. The chain combines TRBV5-5 with TRBJ2-7, with D uncertain. This CDR3 contains 12 residues. CDR1 and CDR2 (germline): SGHKS, YYEKEE (reference sequence). The V gene lost 0 bases and the J gene lost 5 bases, with 6 bases spanning the gap. This CDR3 is CASSLEADEQYF. The CDR3 region has the DNA TGTGCCAGCAGCTTGGAGGCAGACGAGCAGTACTTC.

This chain uses TRBV6-1 with TRBJ2-1; TRBD2 is a possible D gene (6 bases). Germline CDR1 MNHNS, CDR2 SASEGT. V lost 9 bases to trimming and J lost 6 bases, with 30 bases between them. The CDR3 extends over 18 amino acids. CDR3 amino acids: CARRKEGSMSPGSNEQFF. CDR3 bases: TGTGCCAGGCGGAAGGAGGGGTCCATGTCCCCGGGGAGCAATGAGCAGTTCTTC.

This clonotype was found many times. The V call is TRBV29-1, the J call TRBJ2-3, with D hard to call. Germline V CDR1 and CDR2: SQVTM, ANQGSEA. The CDR3 has 14 residues. V was cut by 3 bases and J by 0 bases, with 10 bases left in between. The CDR3 protein is CSVEPVASTDTQYF. CDR3 in DNA: TGCAGCGTTGAGCCGGTCGCTAGCACAGATACGCAGTATTTT.

Ten or more counts support this clonotype. V and J are TRBV12-3 or TRBV12-4 and TRBJ1-4; a possible D gene is TRBD1 (6 bases). V lost 4 bases to trimming and J lost 10 bases, with 13 bases between them. The CDR3 extends over 13 amino acids. CDR3 bases: TGTGCCAGCAGTTCGCAGGGGTCGCGAAAACTGTTTTTT. This sequence encodes CASSSQGSRKLFF.

The gene calls are TRBV12-3 or TRBV12-4 and TRBJ1-6; D is possibly TRBD1 (5 bases). The CDR3 spans 14 residues. Trimming pared 1 base from V and 9 bases from J, leaving 10 bases between. The CDR3 bases are TGTGCCAGCAGTTTAGAGCAGGGTACTTCACCCCTCCACTTT. Protein: CASSLEQGTSPLHF.

The V and J genes are TRBV10-3 and TRBJ2-7; the D gene is possibly TRBD1 (6 bases). Germline-derived CDR1 and CDR2 are ENHRY and SYGVKD. The CDR3 runs to 13 residues. Trimming took 8 bases from V and 5 from J, leaving 16 bases between them. The CDR3 loop reads CAIRQVLSNEQYF. The CDR3 nucleotides read TGTGCCATCCGACAGGTGCTTAGCAACGAGCAGTACTTC.